This TCR beta chain was sequenced in a study of T cell responses to AZD1222 COVID-19 vaccine. Profiling relied on immunoSEQ multiplex PCR, and the TCRdb table lists in-frame clones only, not all of them. Of around 140,000 clones listed, around 91% were seen once; the top ten hold approximately 1.5%. Per the germline V gene, CDR1 is SGHVS and CDR2 is FQNEAQ. Trimming shortened V by 5 bases and J by 0 bases, and 14 bases separated the two germline ends. The CDR3 contains 16 residues. The sequence was obtained from an adult in good health. The sequenced sample was peripheral blood, obtained on day 0 of AZD1222 vaccination. V gene TRBV7-8 combines with J gene TRBJ1-5; D is unclear. The CDR3, as DNA: TGTGCCAGCAGCGTTATAGGTTCGTCTAGCAATCAGCCCCAGCATTTT. Its protein product is CASSVIGSSSNQPQHF.